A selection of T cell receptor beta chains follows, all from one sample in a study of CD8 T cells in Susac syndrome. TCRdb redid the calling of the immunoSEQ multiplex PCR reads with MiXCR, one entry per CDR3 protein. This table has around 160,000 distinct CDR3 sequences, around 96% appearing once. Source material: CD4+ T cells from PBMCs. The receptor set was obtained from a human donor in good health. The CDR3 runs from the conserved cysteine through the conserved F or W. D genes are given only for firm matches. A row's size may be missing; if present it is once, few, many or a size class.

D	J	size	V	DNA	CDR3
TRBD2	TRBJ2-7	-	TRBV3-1	TGTGCCAGCAGCCAAGATGATAGCGGGGACGAGCAGTACTTC	CASSQDDSGDEQYF
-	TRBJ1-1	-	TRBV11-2	TGTGCCAGCAGCTTAGGCTGGGGCACTGAAGCTTTCTTT	CASSLGWGTEAFF
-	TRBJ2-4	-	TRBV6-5	TGTGCCAGCAGTCACTTGGACAATACGGGCATTCAGTACTTC	CASSHLDNTGIQYF
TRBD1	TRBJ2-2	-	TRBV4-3	TGCGCCAGCAGCCAAGATCACAGGGGGAAGATTCTGAACACCGGGGAGCTGTTTTTT	CASSQDHRGKILNTGELFF
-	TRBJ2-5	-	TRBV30	TGTGCCTGGAGGGTCGAAGGGGAGACCCAGTACTTC	CAWRVEGETQYF
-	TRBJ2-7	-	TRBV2	TGTGCCAGCGGGGTGGGCTTGGGGGCCTACGAGCAGTACTTC	CASGVGLGAYEQYF
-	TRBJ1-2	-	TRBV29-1	TGCAGCGTCGGGGGGGGCAGCCCTAACTATGGCTACACCTTC	CSVGGGSPNYGYTF
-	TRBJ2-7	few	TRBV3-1	TGTGCCAGCAGTCGGAACTCCTACGAGCAGTACTTC	CASSRNSYEQYF
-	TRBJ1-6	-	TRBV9	TGTGCCAGCAGCGGATCGACAGGCGAGAATTCACCCCTCCACTTT	CASSGSTGENSPLHF
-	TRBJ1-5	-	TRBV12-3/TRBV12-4	TGTGCCAGCAGTTTATACAGGGAACAGCCCCAGCATTTT	CASSLYREQPQHF
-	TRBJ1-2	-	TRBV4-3	TGCGCCAGCAGCCAAGATCGGCAGGGGAGCTATGGCTACACCTTC	CASSQDRQGSYGYTF
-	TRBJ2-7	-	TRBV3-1	TGTGCCAGCACCGTACAGGGCTCCTACGAGCAGTACTTC	CASTVQGSYEQYF
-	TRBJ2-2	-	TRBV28	TGTGCCAGCAGTTTACAGATCCTCACCGGGGAGCTGTTTTTT	CASSLQILTGELFF
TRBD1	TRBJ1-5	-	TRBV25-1	TGTGCCAGCAGTGAACTGGGACAGGGGAATCAGCCCCAGCATTTT	CASSELGQGNQPQHF
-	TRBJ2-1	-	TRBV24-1	TGTGCCACCAGTGATGGTACAGGGAACAACGATGAGCAGTTCTTC	CATSDGTGNNDEQFF
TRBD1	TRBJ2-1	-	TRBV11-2	TGTGCCAGCAAACAGGGGGTCGTCAATGAGCAGTTCTTC	CASKQGVVNEQFF
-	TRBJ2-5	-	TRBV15	TGTGCCACCAGCAGAGAAGGCAGTCCGGAGGGGACCCAGTACTTC	CATSREGSPEGTQYF
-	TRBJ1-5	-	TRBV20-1	TGCAGTGCTCGCCCGGGTCTTAGCAATCAGCCCCAGCATTTT	CSARPGLSNQPQHF
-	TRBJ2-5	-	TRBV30	TGTGCCTGGAGTGTATTCAGATTAGAGACCCAGTACTTC	CAWSVFRLETQYF
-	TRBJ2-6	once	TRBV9	TGTGCCAGCAGCGTAGGTCAGATAGCTGGGGCCAACGTCCTGACTTTC	CASSVGQIAGANVLTF
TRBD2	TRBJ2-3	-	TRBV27	TGTGCCAGCAGCTTCACAGGGCCGATTAGCGGGGGGGTGCCGGATACGCAGTATTTT	CASSFTGPISGGVPDTQYF
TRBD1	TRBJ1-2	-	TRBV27	TGTGCCAGCAGTTTAGTACAGGGGGATAGCGGCTACACCTTC	CASSLVQGDSGYTF
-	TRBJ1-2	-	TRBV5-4	TGTGCCAGCAGCTTAGAGCCTGGGCAGCACTATGGCTACACCTTC	CASSLEPGQHYGYTF
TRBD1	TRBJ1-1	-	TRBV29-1	TGCAGCTCAGGACAGGTTGGAGGTGAAGCTTTCTTT	CSSGQVGGEAFF